The clone carrying this T cell receptor (beta chain) occurred a few times. Its antigen is unknown. Whole-study results and caveats: Tumor Tregs overlapped most with tumor, then blood, naive CD4+ cells. Tumor memory CD4+ T cell TCR gene usage clustered with blood and lymph node memory CD4+ cells and lymph node naive CD4+ cells.

Semi-nested PCR with Nested Universal Primer A followed constant-region reverse priming of full-length variable regions. TCRdb independently ran MiXCR on the 5' RACE reads; one entry per CDR3 protein. This table holds roughly 38,000 distinct CDR3 sequences, approximately 17% found once. The TCR originated in a female donor with breast cancer. Specimen: naive CD4+ T cells sorted from a lymph node. Subset here: naive CD4+ T cells, CD4+CD45RA+CD25-.

The CDR3 sequence: CASSQGDGRGYGYTF. The DNA of the CDR3 is TGTGCCAGCAGCCAAGGGGACGGCAGGGGCTATGGCTACACCTTC. This chain links TRBV3-1 with TRBJ1-2; D is possibly TRBD1 (6 bases). Germline values: CDR1 LGHDT, CDR2 YNNKEL (reference sequence). V shed 1 base and J shed 4 bases, with 13 bases lying between them. The CDR3 has 15 residues. Supplemented by reference TRBV3-1 and TRBJ1-2, the full variable domain reads DTAVSQTPKYLVTQMGNDKSIKCEQNLGHDTMYWYKQDSKKFLKIMFSYNNKELIINETVPNRFSPKSPDKAHLNLHINSLELGDSAVYFCASSQGDGRGYGYTFGSGTRLTVV.